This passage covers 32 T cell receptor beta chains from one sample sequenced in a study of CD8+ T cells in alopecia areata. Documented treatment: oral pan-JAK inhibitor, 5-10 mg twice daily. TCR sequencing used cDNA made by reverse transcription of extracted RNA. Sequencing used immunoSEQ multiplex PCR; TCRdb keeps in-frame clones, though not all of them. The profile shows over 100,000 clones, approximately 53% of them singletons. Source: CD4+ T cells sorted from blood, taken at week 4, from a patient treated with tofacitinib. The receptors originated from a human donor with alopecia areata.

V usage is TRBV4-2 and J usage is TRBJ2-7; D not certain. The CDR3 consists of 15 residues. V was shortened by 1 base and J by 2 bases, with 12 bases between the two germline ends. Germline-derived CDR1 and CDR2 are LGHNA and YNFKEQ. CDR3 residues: CASSQGIDGTYEQYF. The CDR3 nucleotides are TGTGCCAGCAGCCAAGGGATAGATGGTACCTACGAGCAGTACTTC.

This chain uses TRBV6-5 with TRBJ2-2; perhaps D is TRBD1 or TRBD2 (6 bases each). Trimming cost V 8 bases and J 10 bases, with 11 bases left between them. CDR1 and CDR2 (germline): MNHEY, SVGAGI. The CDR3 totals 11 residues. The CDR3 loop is CASFGGAELFF. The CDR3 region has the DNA TGTGCCAGCTTCGGGGGCGCGGAGCTGTTTTTT.

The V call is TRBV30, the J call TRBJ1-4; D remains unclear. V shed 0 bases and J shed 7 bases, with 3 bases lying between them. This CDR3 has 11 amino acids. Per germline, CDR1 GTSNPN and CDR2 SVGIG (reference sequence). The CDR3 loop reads CAWSVGEKLFF. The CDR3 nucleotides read TGTGCCTGGAGTGTCGGTGAAAAACTGTTTTTT. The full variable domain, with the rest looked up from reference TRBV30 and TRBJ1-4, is SQTIHQWPATLVQPVGSPLSLECTVEGTSNPNLYWYRQAAGRGLQLLFYSVGIGQISSEVPQNLSASRPQDRQFILSSKKLLLSDSGFYLCAWSVGEKLFFGSGTQLSVL.

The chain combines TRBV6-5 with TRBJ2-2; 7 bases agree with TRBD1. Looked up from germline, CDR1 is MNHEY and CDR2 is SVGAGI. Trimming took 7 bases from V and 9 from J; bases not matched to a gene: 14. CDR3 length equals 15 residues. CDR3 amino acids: CASMGDTNRGRELFF. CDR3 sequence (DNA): TGTGCCAGCATGGGCGATACGAACAGGGGTCGGGAGCTGTTTTTT.

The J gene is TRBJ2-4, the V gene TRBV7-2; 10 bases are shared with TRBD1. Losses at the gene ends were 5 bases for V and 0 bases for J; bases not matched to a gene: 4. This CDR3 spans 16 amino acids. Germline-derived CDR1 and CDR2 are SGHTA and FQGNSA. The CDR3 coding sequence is TGTGCCAGCAGCCCGGGACAGGGGCTAGCCAAAAACATTCAGTACTTC. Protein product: CASSPGQGLAKNIQYF. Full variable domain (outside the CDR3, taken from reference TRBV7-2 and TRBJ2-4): GAGVSQSPSNKVTEKGKDVELRCDPISGHTALYWYRQSLGQGLEFLIYFQGNSAPDKSGLPSDRFSAERTGGSVSTLTIQRTQQEDSAVYLCASSPGQGLAKNIQYFGAGTRLSVL.

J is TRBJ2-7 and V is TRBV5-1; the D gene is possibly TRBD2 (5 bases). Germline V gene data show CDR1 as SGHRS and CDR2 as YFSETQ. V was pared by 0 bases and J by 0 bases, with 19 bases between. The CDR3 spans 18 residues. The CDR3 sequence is CASSLVFRGGLSSYEQYF. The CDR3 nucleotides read TGCGCCAGCAGCTTGGTGTTTCGTGGCGGGTTGAGCTCCTACGAGCAGTACTTC.

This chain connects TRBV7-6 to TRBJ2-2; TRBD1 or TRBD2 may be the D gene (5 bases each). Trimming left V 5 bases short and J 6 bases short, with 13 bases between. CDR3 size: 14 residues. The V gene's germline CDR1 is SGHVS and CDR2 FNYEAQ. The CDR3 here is CASSRDDRAGELFF. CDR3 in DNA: TGTGCCAGCAGCCGGGACGACAGAGCCGGGGAGCTGTTTTTT.

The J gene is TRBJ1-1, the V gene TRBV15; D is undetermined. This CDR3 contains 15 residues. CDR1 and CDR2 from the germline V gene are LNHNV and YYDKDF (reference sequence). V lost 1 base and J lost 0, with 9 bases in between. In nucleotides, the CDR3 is TGTGCCACCAGCAGAGTTGACACCATGAACACTGAAGCTTTCTTT. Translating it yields CATSRVDTMNTEAFF.

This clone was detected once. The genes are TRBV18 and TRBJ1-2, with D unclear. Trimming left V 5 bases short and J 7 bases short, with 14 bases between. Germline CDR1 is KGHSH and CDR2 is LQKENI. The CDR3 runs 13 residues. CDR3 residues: CASSARLVGGYTF. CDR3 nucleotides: TGTGCCAGCTCAGCGCGACTGGTCGGTGGCTACACCTTC.

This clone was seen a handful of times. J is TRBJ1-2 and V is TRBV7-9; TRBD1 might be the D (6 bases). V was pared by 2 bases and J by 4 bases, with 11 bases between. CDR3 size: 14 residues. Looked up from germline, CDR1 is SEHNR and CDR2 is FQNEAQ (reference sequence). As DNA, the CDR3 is TGTGCCAGCAGCTTACCGGACAGTACCTATGGCTACACCTTC. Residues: CASSLPDSTYGYTF.

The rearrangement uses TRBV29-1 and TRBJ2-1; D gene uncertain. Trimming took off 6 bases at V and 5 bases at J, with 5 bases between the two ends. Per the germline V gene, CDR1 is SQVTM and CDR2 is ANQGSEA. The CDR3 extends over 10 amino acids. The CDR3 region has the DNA TGCAGCGTCCAGCACAATGAGCAGTTCTTC. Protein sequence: CSVQHNEQFF.

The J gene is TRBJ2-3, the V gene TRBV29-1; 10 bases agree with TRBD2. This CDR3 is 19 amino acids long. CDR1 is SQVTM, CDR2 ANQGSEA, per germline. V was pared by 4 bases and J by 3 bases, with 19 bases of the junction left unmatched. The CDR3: CSVARRTQREGPRTDTQYF. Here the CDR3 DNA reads TGCAGCGTTGCCCGACGGACCCAGCGGGAGGGCCCTAGGACAGATACGCAGTATTTT.

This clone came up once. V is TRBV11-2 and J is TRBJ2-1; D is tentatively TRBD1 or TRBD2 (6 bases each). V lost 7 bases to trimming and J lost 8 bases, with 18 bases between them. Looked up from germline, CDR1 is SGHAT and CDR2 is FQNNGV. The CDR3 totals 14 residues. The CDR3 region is CASTPGAPGDEQFF. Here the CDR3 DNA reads TGTGCCAGCACCCCAGGGGCACCGGGAGATGAGCAGTTCTTC.

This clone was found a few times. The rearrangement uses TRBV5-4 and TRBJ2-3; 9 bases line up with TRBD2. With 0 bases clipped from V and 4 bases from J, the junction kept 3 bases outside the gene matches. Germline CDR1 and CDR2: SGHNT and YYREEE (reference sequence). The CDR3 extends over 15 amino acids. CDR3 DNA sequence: TGTGCCAGCAGCTTGGAAAGCGGGGGGTCAGATACGCAGTATTTT. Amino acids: CASSLESGGSDTQYF.

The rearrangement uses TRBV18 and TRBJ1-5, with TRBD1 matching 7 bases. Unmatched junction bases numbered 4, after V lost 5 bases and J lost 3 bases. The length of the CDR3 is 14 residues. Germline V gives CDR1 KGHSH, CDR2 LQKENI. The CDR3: CASSGQAINQPQHF. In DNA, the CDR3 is TGTGCCAGCTCAGGACAGGCGATCAATCAGCCCCAGCATTTT.

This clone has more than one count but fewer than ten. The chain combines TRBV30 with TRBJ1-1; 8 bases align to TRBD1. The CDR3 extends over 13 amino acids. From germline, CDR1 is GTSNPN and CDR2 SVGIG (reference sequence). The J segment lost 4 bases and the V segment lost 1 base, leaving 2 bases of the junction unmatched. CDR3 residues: CAWSATGGTEAFF. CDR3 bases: TGTGCCTGGAGTGCAACAGGGGGCACTGAAGCTTTCTTT. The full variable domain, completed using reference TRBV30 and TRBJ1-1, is SQTIHQWPATLVQPVGSPLSLECTVEGTSNPNLYWYRQAAGRGLQLLFYSVGIGQISSEVPQNLSASRPQDRQFILSSKKLLLSDSGFYLCAWSATGGTEAFFGQGTRLTVV.

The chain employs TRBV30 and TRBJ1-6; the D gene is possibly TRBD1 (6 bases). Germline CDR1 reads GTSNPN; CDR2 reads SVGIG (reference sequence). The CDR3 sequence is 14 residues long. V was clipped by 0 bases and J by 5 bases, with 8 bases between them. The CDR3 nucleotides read TGTGCCTGGAGTGTAGGGACAAATAATTCACCCCTCCACTTT. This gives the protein CAWSVGTNNSPLHF.

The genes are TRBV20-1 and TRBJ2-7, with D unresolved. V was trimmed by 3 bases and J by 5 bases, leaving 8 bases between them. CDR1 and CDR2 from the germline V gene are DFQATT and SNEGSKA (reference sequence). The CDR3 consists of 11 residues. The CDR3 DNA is TGCAGTGCTAGGCGTTCCGACGAGCAGTACTTC. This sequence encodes CSARRSDEQYF.

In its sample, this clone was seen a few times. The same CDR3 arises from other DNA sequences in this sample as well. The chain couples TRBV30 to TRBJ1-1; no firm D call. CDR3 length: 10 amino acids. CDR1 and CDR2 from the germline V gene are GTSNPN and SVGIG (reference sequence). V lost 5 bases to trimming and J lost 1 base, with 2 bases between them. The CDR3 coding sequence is TGTGCCTGGCGGAACACTGAAGCTTTCTTT. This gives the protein CAWRNTEAFF.

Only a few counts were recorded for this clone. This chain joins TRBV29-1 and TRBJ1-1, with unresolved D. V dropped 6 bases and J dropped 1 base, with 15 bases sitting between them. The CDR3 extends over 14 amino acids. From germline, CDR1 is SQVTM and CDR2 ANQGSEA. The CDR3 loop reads CSVRRDPGNTEAFF. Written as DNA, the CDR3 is TGCAGCGTGAGAAGGGATCCGGGGAACACTGAAGCTTTCTTT. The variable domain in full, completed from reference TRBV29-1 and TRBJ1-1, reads SAVISQKPSRDICQRGTSLTIQCQVDSQVTMMFWYRQQPGQSLTLIATANQGSEATYESGFVIDKFPISRPNLTFSTLTVSNMSPEDSSIYLCSVRRDPGNTEAFFGQGTRLTVV.

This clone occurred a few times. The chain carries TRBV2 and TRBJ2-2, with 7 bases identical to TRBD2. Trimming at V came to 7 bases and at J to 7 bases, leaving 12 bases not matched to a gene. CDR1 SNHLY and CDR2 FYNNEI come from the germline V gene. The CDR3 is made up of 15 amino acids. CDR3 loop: CASNQDSGGGGELFF. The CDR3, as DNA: TGTGCCAGCAACCAGGATTCGGGGGGAGGCGGGGAGCTGTTTTTT.

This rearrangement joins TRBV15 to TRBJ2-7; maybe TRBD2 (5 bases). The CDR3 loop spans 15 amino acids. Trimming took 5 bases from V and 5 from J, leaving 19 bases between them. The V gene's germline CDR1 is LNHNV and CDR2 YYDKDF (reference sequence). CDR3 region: CATSPGRTPGNEQYF. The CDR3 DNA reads TGTGCCACCAGCCCAGGCAGGACTCCGGGGAACGAGCAGTACTTC.

The CDR3 nucleotides are TGTGCCAGCAGTGAAATGGTGCTATCCGTCTATGGCTACACCTTC. As protein: CASSEMVLSVYGYTF. The chain recombines TRBV6-1 with TRBJ1-2; D call uncertain. Germline CDR1 is MNHNS and CDR2 is SASEGT. This CDR3 region has 15 residues. Trimming removed 2 bases at V and 4 bases at J, with 14 bases between.

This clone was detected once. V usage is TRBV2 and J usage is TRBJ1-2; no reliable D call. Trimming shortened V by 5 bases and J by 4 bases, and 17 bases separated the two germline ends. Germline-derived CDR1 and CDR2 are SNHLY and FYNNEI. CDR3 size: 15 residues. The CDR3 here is CASSLSPGTLYGYTF. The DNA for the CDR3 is TGTGCCAGCAGTCTATCCCCGGGCACCCTCTATGGCTACACCTTC.

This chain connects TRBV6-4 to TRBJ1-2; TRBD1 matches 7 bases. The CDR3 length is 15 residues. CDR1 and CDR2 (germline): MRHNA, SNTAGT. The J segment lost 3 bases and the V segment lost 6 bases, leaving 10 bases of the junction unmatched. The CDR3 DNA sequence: TGTGCCAGCAGACCCGACGACAGGGTGTACTATGGCTACACCTTC. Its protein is CASRPDDRVYYGYTF.

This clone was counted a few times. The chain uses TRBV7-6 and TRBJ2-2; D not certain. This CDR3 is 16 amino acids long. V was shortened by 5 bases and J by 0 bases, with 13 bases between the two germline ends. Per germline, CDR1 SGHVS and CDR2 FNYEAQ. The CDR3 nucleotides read TGTGCCAGCAGCCTCACGACGGACGCGAACACCGGGGAGCTGTTTTTT. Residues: CASSLTTDANTGELFF.

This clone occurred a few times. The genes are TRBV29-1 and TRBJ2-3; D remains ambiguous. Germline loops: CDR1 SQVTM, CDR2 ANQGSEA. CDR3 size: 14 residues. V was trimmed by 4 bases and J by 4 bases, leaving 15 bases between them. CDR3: CSVAWQDGADTQYF. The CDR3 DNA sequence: TGCAGCGTTGCATGGCAGGATGGGGCAGATACGCAGTATTTT.

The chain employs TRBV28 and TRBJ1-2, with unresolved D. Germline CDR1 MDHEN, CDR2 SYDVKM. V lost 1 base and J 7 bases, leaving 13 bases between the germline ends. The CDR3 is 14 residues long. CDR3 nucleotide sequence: TGTGCCAGCAGTTTATCTGTAGTTGTGGGTGGCTACACCTTC. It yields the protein CASSLSVVVGGYTF.

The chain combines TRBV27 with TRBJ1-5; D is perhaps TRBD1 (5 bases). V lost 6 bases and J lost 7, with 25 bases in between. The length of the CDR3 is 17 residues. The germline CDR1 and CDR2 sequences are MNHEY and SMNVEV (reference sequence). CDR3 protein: CASRPTLRGVRGQPQHF. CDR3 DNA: TGTGCCAGCAGACCAACCCTCCGGGGGGTACGGGGACAGCCCCAGCATTTT.

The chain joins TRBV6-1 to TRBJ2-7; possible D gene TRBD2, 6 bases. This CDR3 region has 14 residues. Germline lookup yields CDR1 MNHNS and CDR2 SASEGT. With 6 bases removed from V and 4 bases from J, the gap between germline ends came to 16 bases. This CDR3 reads CASREGPILYEQYF. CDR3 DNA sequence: TGTGCCAGCAGGGAGGGCCCCATCCTATACGAGCAGTACTTC.

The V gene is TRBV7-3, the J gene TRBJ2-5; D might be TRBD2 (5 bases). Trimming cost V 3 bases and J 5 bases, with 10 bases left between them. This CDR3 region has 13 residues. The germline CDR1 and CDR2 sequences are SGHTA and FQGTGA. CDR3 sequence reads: CASSFRGGETQYF. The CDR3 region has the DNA TGTGCCAGCAGCTTCCGGGGTGGGGAGACCCAGTACTTC.

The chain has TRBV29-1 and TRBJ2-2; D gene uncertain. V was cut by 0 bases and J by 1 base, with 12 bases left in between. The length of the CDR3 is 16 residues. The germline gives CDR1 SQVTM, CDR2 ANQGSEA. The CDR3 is CSVEDLTTRNTGELFF. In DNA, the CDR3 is TGCAGCGTTGAAGATCTAACCACCAGGAACACCGGGGAGCTGTTTTTT.